One sample yielded the 3 T cell receptor beta chains listed below, sequenced in a study of vaccination and CD4 T cells after COVID-19. Cultured CD4+ T cell DNA was sequenced using the Oncomine TCR Beta short-read assay. TCRdb reprocessed the PCR reads via MiXCR and lists one record per CDR3 protein. This table has approximately 3,800 distinct CDR3 sequences, 40% to 45% appearing once. These receptors' targets are unknown. Specified treatment: roughly 10-day PBMC culture with coronavirus spike peptide pools or control peptides (ViraFEST assay). The sequenced material came from CD4+ T cells from blood, cultured in vitro. Receptors were obtained from a human donor who had recovered from COVID-19.

The chain is built from TRBV6-1 and TRBJ1-6, with 10 positions matching TRBD1. The germline V gene encodes CDR1 MNHNS and CDR2 SASEGT. V dropped 6 bases and J dropped 6; count of bases not matched to a gene: 26. The CDR3 is 22 residues long. This CDR3 reads CASSPTPWGALGTGVSNSPLHF. The CDR3 DNA is TGTGCCAGCAGCCCGACCCCCTGGGGGGCTCTCGGGACAGGGGTCTCTAATTCACCCCTCCACTTT.

This clonotype has a handful of counts. The chain employs TRBV11-3 and TRBJ2-3; 13 positions agree with TRBD2. Germline V gene data show CDR1 as SGHNT and CDR2 as YENEEA. The CDR3 is made up of 17 amino acids. V shed 5 bases and J 6 bases; nucleotides not matched to a gene: 11. CDR3 loop: CASSPPGLAGFGDTQYF. CDR3 DNA: TGTGCCAGCAGCCCTCCGGGACTAGCGGGATTCGGTGATACGCAGTATTTT.

This clonotype was seen a handful of times. The chain's CDR3 is CATSRDKAGVASSPLHF. In nucleotides, the CDR3 is TGTGCCACCAGCAGAGATAAGGCGGGAGTCGCTAGTTCACCCCTCCACTTT. The V gene is TRBV15, the J gene TRBJ1-6; no reliable D call. The CDR3 has 17 residues. The V end was cut by 0 bases, the J end by 9 bases, with 18 bases between. CDR1 is LNHNV, CDR2 YYDKDF, per germline (reference sequence).